This TCR beta chain was captured by sequencing in a study of shared clonotypes between healthy human individuals. Study-wide points: The study's rarefaction showed incomplete sorted-subset sequencing despite large depth. In general, naive subsets displayed greater estimated richness than memory subsets did.

As regards this clone: Its antigen is unknown.

CDR1 is SNHLY and CDR2 is FYNNEI in the germline V gene. The CDR3 length is 14 residues. Trimming removed 9 bases at V and 2 bases at J, with 13 bases between. Sequencing used immunoSEQ multiplex PCR; TCRdb keeps in-frame clones, though not all of them. The repertoire holds roughly 1,800,000 clones, with about 95% as singletons. Naive CD8 cells lacked CD45RO and underwent positive selection for CCR7, leaving out terminally differentiated effector memory CD45RA+ cells. The sample was naive CD8+ T cells sorted from blood. This TCR came from a man aged 18 to 30 in good health. The V call is TRBV2, the J call TRBJ1-4, with D possibly matching TRBD1 (6 bases). The CDR3 region is CASREDSTNEKLFF. CDR3 coding DNA: TGTGCCAGTAGAGAGGACAGCACTAATGAAAAACTGTTTTTT.